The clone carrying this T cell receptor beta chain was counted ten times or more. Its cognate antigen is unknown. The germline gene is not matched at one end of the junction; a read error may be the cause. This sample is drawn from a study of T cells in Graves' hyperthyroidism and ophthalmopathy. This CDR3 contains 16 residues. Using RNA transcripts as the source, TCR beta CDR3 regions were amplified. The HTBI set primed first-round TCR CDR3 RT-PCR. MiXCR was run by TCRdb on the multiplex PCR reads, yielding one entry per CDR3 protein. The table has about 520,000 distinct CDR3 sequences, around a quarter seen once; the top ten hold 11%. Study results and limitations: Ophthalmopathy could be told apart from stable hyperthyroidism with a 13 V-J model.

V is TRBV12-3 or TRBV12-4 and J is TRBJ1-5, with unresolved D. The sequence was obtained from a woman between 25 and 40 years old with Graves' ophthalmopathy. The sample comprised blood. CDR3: CASSTREGKSNPPQHF. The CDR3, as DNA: TGTGCCAGCAGTACCCGGGAAGGGAAGAGCAATCCGCCCCAGCATTTT.